Each of the 24 T cell receptor beta chains below was sequenced from the same sample in a study of shared clonotypes between healthy human individuals. Method: immunoSEQ multiplex PCR; TCRdb's copy keeps in-frame clones and lacks some. The sample holds around 2.3 million clones, 95% seen once. Sequenced material: naive CD4+ T cells sorted from blood. Subset indicated: CD45RA+ positively selected. These receptors were obtained from a man aged 18 to 29 in good health.

The chain is built from TRBV9 and TRBJ2-1, with 7 bases fitting TRBD2. The CDR3 covers 17 residues. The junction had 13 bases not matched to a gene; V was cut back by 2 bases and J by 5 bases. Germline CDR1 is SGDLS and CDR2 is YYNGEE. The CDR3 DNA is TGTGCCAGCAGCGTCCACTTGGGAGCGGGAAACAACAATGAGCAGTTCTTC. Translation: CASSVHLGAGNNNEQFF.

This chain uses TRBV10-3 with TRBJ2-2, with 10 bases lining up with TRBD2. The CDR3 has 17 residues. Germline-derived CDR1 and CDR2 are ENHRY and SYGVKD. J lost 4 bases, V lost 7 bases, and 12 bases had no gene match. The CDR3 here is CAITPQASGSITGELFF. The CDR3 coding sequence is TGTGCCATCACGCCCCAAGCTAGCGGGAGTATCACCGGGGAGCTGTTTTTT.

The rearrangement joins TRBV7-2 to TRBJ2-5; 8 bases align to TRBD2. Germline V lookup: CDR1 SGHTA, CDR2 FQGNSA. The CDR3 is made up of 15 amino acids. Unmatched junction bases numbered 7, after V lost 2 bases and J lost 5 bases. CDR3 sequence: CASSLTGGAFETQYF. In nucleotides, the CDR3 is TGTGCCAGCAGCTTAACCGGGGGGGCCTTCGAGACCCAGTACTTC.

This chain joins TRBV6-5 and TRBJ1-2; tentative D call: TRBD1 (5 bases). The germline CDR1 and CDR2 sequences are MNHEY and SVGAGI. The CDR3 contains 14 residues. Trimming took 6 bases from V and 6 from J, leaving 17 bases between them. CDR3 coding DNA: TGTGCCAGCAGCCCTGCAGGAGGGGCAGATGGCTACACCTTC. As protein: CASSPAGGADGYTF.

The CDR3 is CASSRDRLSSYEQYF. The CDR3 nucleotides read TGTGCCAGCAGTAGGGACAGGTTGAGCTCCTACGAGCAGTACTTC. J is TRBJ2-7 and V is TRBV6-6; 8 bases map to TRBD1. The CDR3 spans 15 residues. Unmatched junction bases numbered 6, after V lost 5 bases and J lost 0 bases. Germline-derived CDR1 and CDR2 are MNHNY and SVGAGI (reference sequence).

The rearrangement joins TRBV18 to TRBJ2-2; D is possibly TRBD1 (6 bases). CDR1 and CDR2 from the germline V gene are KGHSH and LQKENI. V lost 8 bases to trimming and J lost 0 bases, with 13 bases between them. This CDR3 is 15 amino acids long. CDR3 nucleotides: TGTGCCAGCGGACGAGGACAGACGAACACCGGGGAGCTGTTTTTT. It codes for CASGRGQTNTGELFF. Together with reference TRBV18 and TRBJ2-2, the CDR3 gives the full variable domain: NAGVMQNPRHLVRRRGQEARLRCSPMKGHSHVYWYRQLPEEGLKFMVYLQKENIIDESGMPKERFSAEFPKEGPSILRIQQVVRGDSAAYFCASGRGQTNTGELFFGEGSRLTVL.

J is TRBJ1-1 and V is TRBV5-1; no firm D call. V gave up 0 bases and J gave up 8 bases, with 17 bases separating them. The CDR3 is made up of 15 amino acids. The germline V gene encodes CDR1 SGHRS and CDR2 YFSETQ. The CDR3 region has the DNA TGCGCCAGCAGCTTGGATACTAGTAAGGGATCCGAAGCTTTCTTT. It encodes CASSLDTSKGSEAFF.

The chain uses TRBV2 and TRBJ2-7; TRBD2 matches at 12 bases. Germline V gene lookup returns CDR1 SNHLY and CDR2 FYNNEI. The CDR3 sequence is 16 residues long. V was clipped by 7 bases and J by 4 bases; unmatched bases: 11. The CDR3 sequence: CASNMGLAGLSYEQYF. The CDR3 DNA is TGTGCCAGCAACATGGGACTAGCGGGTTTGTCTTACGAGCAGTACTTC. The variable domain in full, with the rest retrieved from reference TRBV2 and TRBJ2-7, is EPEVTQTPSHQVTQMGQEVILRCVPISNHLYFYWYRQILGQKVEFLVSFYNNEISEKSEIFDDQFSVERPDGSNFTLKIRSTKLEDSAMYFCASNMGLAGLSYEQYFGPGTRLTVT.

The chain has TRBV29-1 and TRBJ2-3; D is possibly TRBD1 (5 bases). CDR1 is SQVTM and CDR2 is ANQGSEA in the germline V gene. V was trimmed by 6 bases and J by 0 bases, leaving 19 bases between them. The CDR3 contains 16 residues. The chain's CDR3 is CSVGDRLLGSTDTQYF. The CDR3, as DNA: TGCAGCGTAGGGGATCGGCTTCTGGGCAGCACAGATACGCAGTATTTT.

The genes are TRBV27 and TRBJ2-2; TRBD2 agrees at 15 bases. CDR1 is MNHEY and CDR2 is SMNVEV in the germline V gene (reference sequence). This CDR3 spans 20 amino acids. Trimming removed 2 bases from V and 2 bases from J; junction bases left unmatched: 9. This CDR3 is CASSLGLAGGHVFNTGELFF. The CDR3 coding sequence is TGTGCCAGCAGTTTAGGACTAGCGGGAGGGCACGTCTTTAACACCGGGGAGCTGTTTTTT.

The chain joins TRBV18 to TRBJ1-2; TRBD1 might be the D (5 bases). V was trimmed by 1 base and J by 2 bases, leaving 8 bases between them. This CDR3 spans 14 amino acids. Germline V lookup: CDR1 KGHSH, CDR2 LQKENI. The CDR3 sequence: CASSPQGPNYGYTF. In DNA, the CDR3 is TGTGCCAGCTCACCACAGGGGCCCAACTATGGCTACACCTTC.

This rearrangement joins TRBV11-2 to TRBJ2-2, with D perhaps TRBD2 (7 bases). The CDR3 extends over 15 amino acids. Germline CDR1 is SGHAT and CDR2 is FQNNGV. V was shortened by 4 bases and J by 5 bases, with 14 bases between the two germline ends. In DNA, the CDR3 is TGTGCCAGCAGCTCCCGGGGGGCGAGGACCGGGGAGCTGTTTTTT. This gives the protein CASSSRGARTGELFF.

With regard to this clone: This CDR3 is also generated by other DNA sequences in the sample. The chain is built from TRBV7-9 and TRBJ2-7; tentatively, D is TRBD1 (6 bases). CDR3 length equals 12 residues. Trimming took off 3 bases at V and 4 bases at J, with 7 bases between the two ends. The germline gives CDR1 SEHNR, CDR2 FQNEAQ (reference sequence). The CDR3 reads CASSLQGYEQYF. CDR3 nucleotide sequence: TGTGCCAGCAGCTTGCAGGGGTACGAGCAGTACTTC.

The chain is built from TRBV7-9 and TRBJ1-2; 8 nucleotides align to TRBD1. With 5 bases clipped from V and 5 bases from J, the junction kept 7 bases outside the gene matches. The CDR3 length is 14 residues. The germline CDR1 and CDR2 sequences are SEHNR and FQNEAQ (reference sequence). Here the CDR3 reads CASSEGTGIYGYTF. The DNA for the CDR3 is TGTGCCAGCAGCGAAGGGACAGGTATTTATGGCTACACCTTC.

The chain has TRBV30 and TRBJ1-2, with unresolved D. V lost 7 bases and J lost 4, with 16 bases in between. The CDR3 length is 13 residues. The V gene's germline CDR1 is GTSNPN and CDR2 SVGIG (reference sequence). CDR3: CASRVSARYGYTF. The DNA for the CDR3 is TGTGCCTCCCGGGTGAGCGCCCGCTATGGCTACACCTTC. Together with reference TRBV30 and TRBJ1-2, the CDR3 gives the full variable domain: SQTIHQWPATLVQPVGSPLSLECTVEGTSNPNLYWYRQAAGRGLQLLFYSVGIGQISSEVPQNLSASRPQDRQFILSSKKLLLSDSGFYLCASRVSARYGYTFGSGTRLTVV.

The chain has TRBV30 and TRBJ1-3, with 9 bases identical to TRBD1. This CDR3 region has 15 residues. Per the germline V gene, CDR1 is GTSNPN and CDR2 is SVGIG (reference sequence). Trimming at V came to 3 bases and at J to 1 base, leaving 4 bases not matched to a gene. CDR3 sequence reads: CAWSRDRASGNTIYF. CDR3 sequence (DNA): TGTGCCTGGAGCCGGGACAGGGCTTCTGGAAACACCATATATTTT.

This chain connects TRBV6-6 to TRBJ2-3; D call uncertain. Trimming stripped 5 bases from V and 6 bases from J, with 21 bases between. Germline CDR1 MNHNY, CDR2 SVGAGI (reference sequence). The CDR3 runs 16 residues. CDR3 DNA sequence: TGTGCCAGCAGTGCCCTCGGCGAGTTCTCAATTGATACGCAGTATTTT. It is translated as CASSALGEFSIDTQYF.

With regard to this clone: The same CDR3 is also encoded by other DNA sequences in this sample. The gene calls are TRBV7-9 and TRBJ1-1; D is ambiguous. The CDR3 loop spans 13 amino acids. In germline, CDR1 is SEHNR, CDR2 FQNEAQ (reference sequence). The V and J ends lost 5 bases and 1 base respectively, with 8 bases between them. The CDR3 sequence: CASSLSGNTEAFF. The CDR3 nucleotides read TGTGCCAGCAGCCTGAGTGGGAACACTGAAGCTTTCTTT.

In regard to this clone: The sample carries other DNA sequences with the same CDR3. The chain uses TRBV18 and TRBJ2-3; D is perhaps TRBD2 (6 bases). The germline V and J ends were trimmed by 0 bases and 1 base, with 11 bases remaining between them. CDR1 and CDR2 (germline): KGHSH, LQKENI. This CDR3 contains 16 residues. The DNA of the CDR3 is TGTGCCAGCTCACCACCAGTCGGCGGGGGCACAGATACGCAGTATTTT. Its translation: CASSPPVGGGTDTQYF.

V gene TRBV6-6 combines with J gene TRBJ2-4, with 8 bases matching TRBD1. Germline V CDR1 and CDR2: MNHNY, SVGAGI (reference sequence). The CDR3 runs to 14 residues. With 8 bases clipped from V and 3 bases from J, the junction kept 6 bases outside the gene matches. CDR3 in amino acids: CASVQGAVKNIQYF. CDR3 nucleotide sequence: TGTGCCAGCGTCCAGGGGGCAGTCAAAAACATTCAGTACTTC.

The chain recombines TRBV30 with TRBJ1-2, with D maybe TRBD1 (6 bases). V lost 4 bases to trimming and J lost 4 bases, with 13 bases between them. CDR3 length equals 13 residues. CDR1 GTSNPN and CDR2 SVGIG come from the germline V gene (reference sequence). The CDR3, as DNA: TGTGCCTGGAACAGGGCCGGCGGCTATGGCTACACCTTC. Protein: CAWNRAGGYGYTF.

This chain connects TRBV5-1 to TRBJ2-1; D gene unclear. Per germline, CDR1 SGHRS and CDR2 YFSETQ. The CDR3 consists of 15 residues. Trimming removed 0 bases at V and 6 bases at J, with 13 bases between. DNA for the CDR3: TGCGCCAGCAGCTTGGCGGGCTCTGAAATCAATGAGCAGTTCTTC. It translates to CASSLAGSEINEQFF.

Note on this clone: Other DNA sequences in the same sample also yield this CDR3. The rearrangement links TRBV4-3 to TRBJ2-7; a weak D match, TRBD2 (6 bases). Deletions cut 4 bases from V and 3 bases from J, with 13 bases between. The CDR3 spans 14 residues. The germline V gene has CDR1 LGHNA and CDR2 YSLEER. DNA of the CDR3: TGCGCCAGCAGCCCAGGACCGCGGGGCTACGAGCAGTACTTC. This gives the protein CASSPGPRGYEQYF.

A word on this clone: This specimen includes other DNA sequences encoding the same CDR3. The chain uses TRBV11-2 and TRBJ2-3; TRBD2 aligns across 13 bases. CDR3 size: 15 residues. Germline V lookup: CDR1 SGHAT, CDR2 FQNNGV. V trimming: 6 bases; J trimming: 4 bases; junction bases outside the gene matches: 4. CDR3 residues: CASSLLAGGPDTQYF. The CDR3, as DNA: TGTGCCAGCAGTTTACTAGCGGGAGGGCCAGATACGCAGTATTTT.